This is a list of T cell receptor beta chains from one sample in a study of cytomegalovirus exposure and HLA in healthy donors. TCRdb's copy holds only in-frame clones and misses some; the assay was immunoSEQ multiplex PCR. The sample includes some 76,000 clones, 94% of them seen just once. Sequenced sample: PBMCs. The receptors come from a woman younger than 35 in good health and CMV-seronegative. Each CDR3 is given with its conserved first and last residue. The order of the fields is D gene, clone size, V gene, J gene, CDR3 protein, CDR3 DNA. The D gene is left open where the match is weak. Expanded clones are given a class, and other clones once, few, many or no size at all.

D: .
size: .
V: TRBV5-1
J: TRBJ1-6
CDR3: CASSLERGGNSPLHF
DNA: TGCGCCAGCAGCTTGGAACGCGGTGGGAATTCACCCCTCCACTTT

D: .
size: .
V: TRBV2
J: TRBJ1-3
CDR3: CANRENGNTIYF
DNA: TGTGCCAACCGGGAAAATGGAAACACCATATATTTT

D: .
size: .
V: TRBV28
J: TRBJ1-2
CDR3: CASSQANNYGYTF
DNA: TGTGCCAGCAGCCAGGCTAATAACTATGGCTACACCTTC

D: TRBD1
size: once
V: TRBV2
J: TRBJ2-3
CDR3: CASSGRGRDTQYF
DNA: TGTGCCAGCAGCGGCAGGGGGCGGGATACGCAGTATTTT

D: TRBD1
size: .
V: TRBV19
J: TRBJ2-7
CDR3: CASSIRGHYEQYF
DNA: TGTGCCAGTAGTATCAGGGGGCACTACGAGCAGTACTTC

D: .
size: .
V: TRBV5-4
J: TRBJ2-3
CDR3: CASSLRSGGTDTQYF
DNA: TGTGCCAGCAGCTTGCGGTCAGGAGGAACGGATACGCAGTATTTT

D: TRBD1
size: .
V: TRBV7-8
J: TRBJ1-6
CDR3: CASSRDQGANSPLHF
DNA: TGTGCCAGCAGTCGGGACCAGGGGGCCAATTCACCCCTCCACTTT

D: TRBD2
size: .
V: TRBV9
J: TRBJ2-1
CDR3: CASSVGASGGANEQFF
DNA: TGTGCCAGCAGCGTAGGGGCTAGCGGGGGGGCCAATGAGCAGTTCTTC

D: .
size: .
V: TRBV10-2
J: TRBJ1-6
CDR3: CASSGGGSPLHF
DNA: TGCGCCAGCAGTGGGGGGGGGTCACCCCTCCACTTT

D: .
size: .
V: TRBV7-9
J: TRBJ1-6
CDR3: CASSLGVSAALHF
DNA: TGTGCCAGCAGCTTAGGTGTATCTGCGGCCCTCCACTTT

D: .
size: .
V: TRBV10-3
J: TRBJ2-3
CDR3: CAISESSSTTDTQYF
DNA: TGTGCCATCAGTGAGTCTTCTAGCACCACAGATACGCAGTATTTT

D: TRBD2
size: .
V: TRBV6-1
J: TRBJ2-1
CDR3: CASRRTSGGYNEQFF
DNA: TGTGCCAGCAGAAGGACTAGCGGGGGATACAATGAGCAGTTCTTC

D: TRBD2
size: .
V: TRBV2
J: TRBJ2-2
CDR3: CASDRGSGTWGELFF
DNA: TGTGCCAGCGATCGCGGTAGCGGGACTTGGGGGGAGCTGTTTTTT

D: TRBD1
size: .
V: TRBV10-3
J: TRBJ1-1
CDR3: CAIQGEMSTEAFF
DNA: TGTGCCATCCAGGGGGAGATGTCCACTGAAGCTTTCTTT

D: .
size: .
V: TRBV27
J: TRBJ2-7
CDR3: CASSYRTGAYEQYF
DNA: TGTGCCAGCAGTTACCGGACGGGAGCCTACGAGCAGTACTTC

D: .
size: .
V: TRBV18
J: TRBJ2-5
CDR3: CASSPPQQETQYF
DNA: TGTGCCAGCTCACCACCACAACAAGAGACCCAGTACTTC

D: TRBD2
size: .
V: TRBV7-9
J: TRBJ2-3
CDR3: CASSLGSGLAGRTDTQYF
DNA: TGTGCCAGCAGCTTAGGGTCGGGACTAGCGGGCCGCACAGATACGCAGTATTTT

D: TRBD2
size: .
V: TRBV11-1
J: TRBJ2-1
CDR3: CASSSRTSAYNEQFF
DNA: TGTGCCAGCAGCTCAAGGACTAGCGCCTACAATGAGCAGTTCTTC

D: .
size: .
V: TRBV19
J: TRBJ1-5
CDR3: CASTTGYQPQHF
DNA: TGTGCCAGTACAACAGGGTATCAGCCCCAGCATTTT

D: TRBD2
size: .
V: TRBV19
J: TRBJ2-2
CDR3: CASSRTSGTLTGELFF
DNA: TGTGCCAGTAGTCGGACTAGCGGGACCTTGACCGGGGAGCTGTTTTTT

D: TRBD2
size: .
V: TRBV4-2
J: TRBJ2-3
CDR3: CASSRGLAGGGTDTQYF
DNA: TGTGCCAGCAGCCGGGGACTAGCGGGGGGGGGCACAGATACGCAGTATTTT

D: TRBD2
size: .
V: TRBV28
J: TRBJ2-7
CDR3: CASSALERGLAGGSSYEQYF
DNA: TGTGCCAGCAGTGCCCTCGAGAGGGGACTAGCGGGAGGTAGCTCCTACGAGCAGTACTTC

D: .
size: .
V: TRBV30
J: TRBJ2-7
CDR3: CAWGQPNYEQYF
DNA: TGTGCCTGGGGACAGCCCAACTACGAGCAGTACTTC

D: TRBD2
size: .
V: TRBV11-2
J: TRBJ2-2
CDR3: CASSNLAGFTGELFF
DNA: TGTGCCAGCAGTAATCTAGCGGGATTTACCGGGGAGCTGTTTTTT

D: .
size: .
V: TRBV19
J: TRBJ1-4
CDR3: CASTPRRNNEKLFF
DNA: TGTGCCAGTACTCCGAGGCGGAACAATGAAAAACTGTTTTTT

D: .
size: .
V: TRBV18
J: TRBJ1-2
CDR3: CASSGRRYGYTF
DNA: TGTGCCAGCTCAGGGAGGAGATATGGCTACACCTTC

D: .
size: .
V: TRBV2
J: TRBJ1-2
CDR3: CASSEAGTGEVGYTF
DNA: TGTGCCAGCAGTGAAGCGGGAACGGGGGAAGTTGGCTACACCTTC

D: .
size: .
V: TRBV2
J: TRBJ1-4
CDR3: CASTTSTYEKLFF
DNA: TGTGCCAGCACCACGTCTACCTACGAAAAACTGTTTTTT

D: TRBD1
size: .
V: TRBV28
J: TRBJ1-2
CDR3: CASSSLGQGYGYTF
DNA: TGTGCCAGCAGTTCCCTGGGACAGGGATATGGCTACACCTTC

D: TRBD1
size: .
V: TRBV29-1
J: TRBJ1-4
CDR3: CSVGKGQGENEKLFF
DNA: TGCAGCGTTGGCAAGGGACAGGGGGAGAATGAAAAACTGTTTTTT

D: TRBD2
size: .
V: TRBV2
J: TRBJ2-5
CDR3: CASRGAGGEVETQYF
DNA: TGTGCCAGCAGGGGAGCGGGAGGGGAGGTGGAGACCCAGTACTTC

D: TRBD1
size: .
V: TRBV4-1
J: TRBJ2-1
CDR3: CASSHPTGAGYNEQFF
DNA: TGCGCCAGCAGCCATCCGACAGGGGCAGGTTACAATGAGCAGTTCTTC

D: TRBD1
size: few
V: TRBV9
J: TRBJ2-7
CDR3: CASSLRDRTYEQYF
DNA: TGTGCCAGCAGCCTCCGGGACAGGACCTACGAGCAGTACTTC

D: TRBD1
size: .
V: TRBV5-1
J: TRBJ2-5
CDR3: CASSFGIGQGQETQYF
DNA: TGCGCCAGCAGCTTCGGGATTGGACAGGGGCAAGAGACCCAGTACTTC

D: TRBD1
size: .
V: TRBV7-9
J: TRBJ1-2
CDR3: CASSPDRGNYGYTF
DNA: TGTGCCAGCAGCCCGGACAGGGGTAACTATGGCTACACCTTC

D: TRBD2
size: .
V: TRBV11-2
J: TRBJ2-1
CDR3: CASSLGLAGGRSEQFF
DNA: TGTGCCAGCAGCTTAGGCCTAGCGGGGGGGCGAAGTGAGCAGTTCTTC

D: .
size: .
V: TRBV2
J: TRBJ2-6
CDR3: CASSETTGRAPGANVLTF
DNA: TGTGCCAGCAGTGAGACAACTGGGCGGGCCCCTGGGGCCAACGTCCTGACTTTC

D: .
size: .
V: TRBV28
J: TRBJ2-7
CDR3: CASSFIGQTYEQYF
DNA: TGTGCCAGCAGTTTTATCGGACAGACCTACGAGCAGTACTTC

D: TRBD1
size: .
V: TRBV7-9
J: TRBJ1-1
CDR3: CASSLAGTAEAFF
DNA: TGTGCCAGCAGCTTAGCTGGGACAGCTGAAGCTTTCTTT

D: TRBD2
size: .
V: TRBV7-6
J: TRBJ2-1
CDR3: CASSLSSGSGDEQFF
DNA: TGTGCCAGCAGCCTTAGTAGCGGGAGCGGGGATGAGCAGTTCTTC

D: .
size: .
V: TRBV7-3
J: TRBJ2-1
CDR3: CASSSQGRYNEQFF
DNA: TGTGCCAGCAGCTCCCAGGGGCGTTACAATGAGCAGTTCTTC

D: TRBD2
size: once
V: TRBV2
J: TRBJ2-1
CDR3: CASSGTSGRGSEQFF
DNA: TGTGCCAGCAGTGGGACTAGCGGGAGAGGGAGTGAGCAGTTCTTC

D: .
size: .
V: TRBV7-2
J: TRBJ2-1
CDR3: CASSLNKNNEQFF
DNA: TGTGCCAGCAGCTTAAACAAGAACAATGAGCAGTTCTTC

D: TRBD1
size: .
V: TRBV19
J: TRBJ1-5
CDR3: CASNIGAGGQPQHF
DNA: TGTGCCAGTAATATAGGGGCAGGGGGCCAGCCCCAGCATTTT

D: .
size: .
V: TRBV10-3
J: TRBJ2-2
CDR3: CAISERGLANTGELFF
DNA: TGTGCCATCAGTGAGAGGGGTCTCGCGAACACCGGGGAGCTGTTTTTT

D: .
size: .
V: TRBV7-3
J: TRBJ2-1
CDR3: CASSPSAGMGNEQFF
DNA: TGTGCCAGCAGCCCTTCAGCGGGCATGGGCAATGAGCAGTTCTTC

D: .
size: once
V: TRBV18
J: TRBJ2-7
CDR3: CASSLSGDSLFWALEQYF
DNA: TGTGCCAGCTCTCTTTCGGGGGACTCTCTGTTCTGGGCTTTGGAGCAGTACTTC

D: TRBD2
size: .
V: TRBV13
J: TRBJ2-1
CDR3: CASSSRQGLATDEQFF
DNA: TGTGCCAGCAGCTCTCGTCAGGGACTAGCGACGGATGAGCAGTTCTTC

D: .
size: .
V: TRBV10-3
J: TRBJ2-1
CDR3: CAIGGPALNYNEQFF
DNA: TGTGCCATCGGAGGTCCCGCTTTAAATTACAATGAGCAGTTCTTC

D: TRBD1
size: .
V: TRBV19
J: TRBJ1-5
CDR3: CASSIGTVNQPQHF
DNA: TGTGCCAGTAGTATTGGGACAGTAAATCAGCCCCAGCATTTT

D: .
size: .
V: TRBV9
J: TRBJ2-3
CDR3: CASSVRGSTDTQYF
DNA: TGTGCCAGCAGCGTTCGGGGAAGCACAGATACGCAGTATTTT

D: TRBD2
size: .
V: TRBV28
J: TRBJ2-3
CDR3: CASSSVVRGLAGRGYF
DNA: TGTGCCAGCAGTAGTGTAGTTCGTGGACTAGCGGGAAGAGGGTATTTT